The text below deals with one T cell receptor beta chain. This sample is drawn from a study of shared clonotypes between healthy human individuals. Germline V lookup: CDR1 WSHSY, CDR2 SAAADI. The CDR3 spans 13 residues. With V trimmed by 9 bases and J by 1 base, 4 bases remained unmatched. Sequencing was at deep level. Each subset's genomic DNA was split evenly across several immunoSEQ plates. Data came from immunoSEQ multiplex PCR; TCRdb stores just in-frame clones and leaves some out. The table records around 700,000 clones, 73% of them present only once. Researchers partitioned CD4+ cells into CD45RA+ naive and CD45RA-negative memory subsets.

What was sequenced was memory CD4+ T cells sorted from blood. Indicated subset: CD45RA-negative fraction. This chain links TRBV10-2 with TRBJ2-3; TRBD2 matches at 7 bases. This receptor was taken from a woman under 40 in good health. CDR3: CASLAAGTDTQYF. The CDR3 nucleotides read TGCGCCAGTCTAGCGGCGGGCACAGATACGCAGTATTTT.